This T cell receptor beta chain was sequenced for a study of T cell repertoires in cytomegalovirus infection. The study, taken as a whole, reports: It was HLA-C-restricted CMV-specific TCR beta clonotypes that dominated the response ex vivo.

At least ten counts were recorded for this clonotype. Antigen: not known. Each CDR3 protein is one row after TCRdb ran MiXCR on the reads. The table includes 310,000 or so distinct CDR3 sequences, under 20% detected once. The CDR3 runs to 13 residues. Trimming at V came to 3 bases and at J to 4 bases, leaving 1 base not matched to a gene. Germline lookup yields CDR1 DFQATT and CDR2 SNEGSKA (reference sequence). V usage is TRBV20-1 and J usage is TRBJ1-5, with 9 bases aligning to TRBD1. The source is a human donor in good health (CMV status not recorded). Some clones in this sample may be carry-over from other donors' samples. Sequences were obtained from PBMCs. CDR3 bases: TGCAGTGCTAGGGGACAGGGTAATCAGCCCCAGCATTTT. Amino acids: CSARGQGNQPQHF.